The next 13 T cell receptor beta chains were all read from a single sample in a study of OX40 agonist ivuxolimab in advanced cancers. Profiling relied on immunoSEQ multiplex PCR, and the TCRdb table lists in-frame clones only, not all of them. The table shows about 18,000 clones, with roughly 78% occurring only once. Source: CD4+ or CD8+ T cells sorted from blood, taken in a trial of the OX40 agonist ivuxolimab. The receptors here all came from an adult with an advanced solid tumor such as melanoma, head and neck, liver or kidney cancer.

This clone has a single count. The chain joins TRBV19 to TRBJ1-1, with D possibly being TRBD1 (5 bases). The CDR3 extends over 15 amino acids. Germline-derived CDR1 and CDR2 are LNHDA and SQIVND (reference sequence). V was trimmed by 5 bases and J by 0 bases, leaving 13 bases between them. The CDR3 protein is CASSPRQRMNTEAFF. The CDR3 nucleotides are TGTGCCAGTAGTCCCCGACAGAGAATGAACACTGAAGCTTTCTTT.

Judged by abundance, this clone is medium-sized. The CDR3 loop reads CASSGSGGEVTDTQYF. The CDR3 coding sequence is TGTGCCAGCAGTGGTAGCGGGGGGGAAGTCACAGATACGCAGTATTTT. The chain is built from TRBV27 and TRBJ2-3, with 11 nucleotides matching TRBD2. There are 16 residues in the CDR3. V was clipped by 5 bases and J by 2 bases; unmatched bases: 6. Germline CDR1 is MNHEY and CDR2 is SMNVEV (reference sequence).

This rearrangement joins TRBV18 to TRBJ1-4; no firm D call. Germline assignment: CDR1 KGHSH and CDR2 LQKENI. Trimming cost V 2 bases and J 8 bases, with 15 bases left between them. The CDR3 sequence is 15 residues long. DNA for the CDR3: TGTGCCAGCTCACCAAGCGGTGGGCTAGGAGAAAAACTGTTTTTT. Residues: CASSPSGGLGEKLFF.

The rearrangement uses TRBV1 and TRBJ2-1; the listed D gene, TRBD2, was not tested against the DNA. TRBV1 has pseudogene status. CDR3 size: 17 residues. The DNA of the CDR3 is TGCACCAGCAGCCAAGAGGACGAGCGGGATTTCGACAATGAGCAGTTCTTC. Protein product: CTSSQEDERDFDNEQFF.

This clone was detected a few times. The V and J genes are TRBV7-9 and TRBJ2-7, with TRBD2 matching over 11 bases. After removal of 4 bases from V and 3 bases from J, the junction contained 8 bases not matched to a gene. Germline CDR1 SEHNR, CDR2 FQNEAQ (reference sequence). There are 16 residues in the CDR3. CDR3 in amino acids: CASSSLALAGDYEQYF. CDR3 coding DNA: TGTGCCAGCAGCTCCTTGGCACTAGCGGGAGACTACGAGCAGTACTTC.

J is TRBJ1-5 and V is TRBV15; tentatively, D is TRBD1 (6 bases). Germline lookup yields CDR1 LNHNV and CDR2 YYDKDF (reference sequence). Trimming removed 1 base at V and 1 base at J, with 11 bases between. The CDR3 totals 16 residues. The CDR3 bases are TGTGCCACCAGCAGAGTGGGGGGCGCGAGCAATCAGCCCCAGCATTTT. As protein: CATSRVGGASNQPQHF. The full variable domain, in which reference TRBV15 and TRBJ1-5 provide the parts outside the CDR3, is DAMVIQNPRYQVTQFGKPVTLSCSQTLNHNVMYWYQQKSSQAPKLLFHYYDKDFNNEADTPDNFQSRRPNTSFCFLDIRSPGLGDTAMYLCATSRVGGASNQPQHFGDGTRLSIL.

The J gene is TRBJ2-3, the V gene TRBV27; D remains ambiguous. There are 13 residues in the CDR3. The V gene's germline CDR1 is MNHEY and CDR2 SMNVEV (reference sequence). V was trimmed by 3 bases and J by 6 bases, leaving 10 bases between them. The CDR3 region is CASSFVDPDTQYF. CDR3 nucleotide sequence: TGTGCCAGCAGTTTTGTGGACCCGGATACGCAGTATTTT.

This clone has just one count. The genes are TRBV28 and TRBJ1-5; D ambiguous. V was pared by 6 bases and J by 4 bases, with 10 bases between. The germline gives CDR1 MDHEN, CDR2 SYDVKM. This CDR3 has 13 residues. The CDR3 is CASRLGRNQPQHF. CDR3 DNA: TGTGCCAGCAGGCTGGGGAGGAATCAGCCCCAGCATTTT.

This clone is deemed medium-sized. V and J are TRBV20-1 and TRBJ2-5; D is unresolved. Trimming shortened V by 3 bases and J by 5 bases, and 7 bases separated the two germline ends. Germline CDR1 DFQATT, CDR2 SNEGSKA (reference sequence). This CDR3 has 11 residues. The CDR3 DNA reads as TGCAGTGCTAGTAGTGGGGAGACCCAGTACTTC. It codes for CSASSGETQYF.

This clone was seen more than once but under ten times. The V and J genes are TRBV7-9 and TRBJ1-1; D not certain. The CDR3 has 16 amino acids. Germline V CDR1 and CDR2: SEHNR, FQNEAQ (reference sequence). Trimming stripped 5 bases from V and 3 bases from J, with 19 bases between. The CDR3 is CASSRTDKGPDTEAFF. The CDR3 DNA sequence: TGTGCCAGCAGCAGAACCGACAAAGGCCCAGACACTGAAGCTTTCTTT.

The chain is built from TRBV9 and TRBJ1-1; D is perhaps TRBD1 (5 bases). Germline loops: CDR1 SGDLS, CDR2 YYNGEE. The ends were cut back, 3 bases at V and 1 base at J, with 10 bases in the middle. This CDR3 is built from 14 residues. CDR3 residues: CASSAHQGNTEAFF. Written as DNA, the CDR3 is TGTGCCAGCAGCGCCCACCAGGGGAACACTGAAGCTTTCTTT.

The rearrangement uses TRBV18 and TRBJ2-1; weak D call: TRBD2 (5 bases). Trimming pared 7 bases from V and 5 bases from J, leaving 15 bases between. This CDR3 comprises 14 residues. CDR1 is KGHSH, CDR2 LQKENI, per germline. Here the CDR3 DNA reads TGTGCCAGCTTTTCAGAGGAGGAAAACAATGAGCAGTTCTTC. Translated: CASFSEEENNEQFF.

This clone was picked up a small number of times. The chain combines TRBV2 with TRBJ2-2; maybe TRBD2 (6 bases). V dropped 2 bases and J dropped 7 bases, with 11 bases sitting between them. CDR1 and CDR2 from the germline V gene are SNHLY and FYNNEI. CDR3 length: 14 residues. CDR3 protein: CASSEYVGGGELFF. CDR3 bases: TGTGCCAGCAGTGAATATGTGGGGGGCGGGGAGCTGTTTTTT. The full variable domain, its missing parts supplied by reference TRBV2 and TRBJ2-2, is EPEVTQTPSHQVTQMGQEVILRCVPISNHLYFYWYRQILGQKVEFLVSFYNNEISEKSEIFDDQFSVERPDGSNFTLKIRSTKLEDSAMYFCASSEYVGGGELFFGEGSRLTVL.